Sequencing of this T cell receptor beta chain was carried out in a study of blood T cell repertoires in COVID-19. The overall study: The study drew acute and convalescent COVID-19 samples from the United States, Italy and Spain.

The V gene's germline CDR1 is MNHEY and CDR2 SMNVEV (reference sequence). Trimming removed 2 bases at V and 10 bases at J, with 14 bases between. This CDR3 spans 13 amino acids. This table comes from immunoSEQ multiplex PCR, and its TCRdb copy is limited to in-frame clones, with some not included. Of some 270,000 clones listed, approximately 85% are singletons. V usage is TRBV27 and J usage is TRBJ1-1; possibly TRBD1 for D (5 bases). The receptor was isolated from a woman aged 70-85 years with acute or convalescent COVID-19. Material for sequencing was peripheral blood. Written as DNA, the CDR3 is TGTGCCAGCAGTTTAGGGGGAGGGCAAGGAGCTTTCTTT. It translates to CASSLGGGQGAFF.